This paragraph covers one T cell receptor beta chain sequence. As yet, its antigen is unknown. Terminally differentiated effector memory CD45RA+ cells were left out of the naive CD8 fraction, which was CD45RO-negative and positively selected for CCR7. Only Caucasian adults living in Nashville, Tennessee made up the donor group. These data are taken from a study of shared clonotypes between healthy human individuals. Overall study findings and caveats: It was the few donors that limited the genetic and exposure-history diversity represented. Specimens sampled were limited to blood, with tissue repertoires likely differing. Naive subsets typically showed greater estimated richness than memory subsets.

Produced via immunoSEQ multiplex PCR; TCRdb's table is partial and in-frame only. The sample has around 550,000 clones; approximately 95% are singletons. The junction had 7 bases not matched to a gene; V was cut back by 2 bases and J by 3 bases. From germline, CDR1 is MNHEY and CDR2 SMNVEV (reference sequence). This CDR3 spans 15 amino acids. This TCR derives from a woman under 40 in good health. The sequenced material came from naive CD8+ T cells sorted from blood. This chain uses TRBV27 with TRBJ2-7, with TRBD1 matching 7 bases. For the CDR3, the DNA is TGTGCCAGCAGTTTAGCATCCACAGGGGTCTACGAGCAGTACTTC. It translates to CASSLASTGVYEQYF.